Below are 3 T cell receptor beta chains sequenced from a single sample in a study of post-analysis software for immune sequencing data. Their target antigens are unknown. Study results and caveats: Five TRBV segments occurring more often in patients than controls included TRBV5-6, TRBV5-1 and TRBV20-1.

cDNA libraries of TCR beta carried unique molecular identifiers. TCRdb called the PCR reads again in MiXCR, with one record for every CDR3 protein. The data contain fewer than 850,000 distinct CDR3 sequences, about 43% of them singletons. Sequencing used blood. Receptors originate from a girl aged 5 to 17 with multiple sclerosis.

The rearrangement links TRBV20-1 to TRBJ2-5; TRBD2 matches at 8 bases. The V gene's germline CDR1 is DFQATT and CDR2 SNEGSKA (reference sequence). The CDR3 is 16 amino acids. V trimming: 5 bases; J trimming: 0 bases; junction bases outside the gene matches: 11. Here the CDR3 DNA reads TGCAGTGCTGGTAACGAACTAGCGGCCAACCAAGAGACCCAGTACTTC. This codes for CSAGNELAANQETQYF.

This clonotype was counted only a few times. This sequence joins TRBV4-2 and TRBJ1-6, with TRBD1 matching over 8 bases. Germline V gene sequence: CDR1 LGHNA, CDR2 YNFKEQ. The CDR3 consists of 16 residues. The junction had 9 bases not matched to a gene; V was cut back by 5 bases and J by 6 bases. CDR3 sequence (DNA): TGTGCCAGCAGCAGGGACTACAGGGGGTCTAATTCACCCCTCCACTTT. This codes for CASSRDYRGSNSPLHF.

The V gene is TRBV5-1, the J gene TRBJ2-7, with 9 bases identical to TRBD1. Germline V gene lookup returns CDR1 SGHRS and CDR2 YFSETQ. V lost 4 bases and J lost 0; bases outside the gene matches: 5. The CDR3 totals 15 residues. CDR3 amino acids: CASSTGTGSSYEQYF. CDR3 DNA: TGCGCCAGCAGCACCGGGACAGGGAGCTCCTACGAGCAGTACTTC.